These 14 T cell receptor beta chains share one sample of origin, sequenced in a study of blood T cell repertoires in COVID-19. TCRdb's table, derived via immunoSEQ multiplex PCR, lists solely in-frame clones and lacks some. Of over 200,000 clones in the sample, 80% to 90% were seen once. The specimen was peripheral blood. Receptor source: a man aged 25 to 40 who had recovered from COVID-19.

The DNA for the CDR3 is TGTGCCAGCAGCCGCGGGGGGTTCTCCTACGAGCAGTACTTC. Its translation: CASSRGGFSYEQYF. The genes are TRBV3-1 (or the pseudogene TRBV3-2) and TRBJ2-7, with 8 bases matching TRBD2. Trimming at V came to 4 bases and at J to 0 bases, leaving 2 bases not matched to a gene. This CDR3 has 14 residues. CDR1 and CDR2 from the germline V gene are LGHDT and YNNKEL (reference sequence).

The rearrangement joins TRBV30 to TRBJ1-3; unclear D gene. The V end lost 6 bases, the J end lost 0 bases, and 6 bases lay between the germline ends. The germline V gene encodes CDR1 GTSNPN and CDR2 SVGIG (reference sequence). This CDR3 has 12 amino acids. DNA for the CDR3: TGTGCCTGTCGGAGCTCTGGAAACACCATATATTTT. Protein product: CACRSSGNTIYF.

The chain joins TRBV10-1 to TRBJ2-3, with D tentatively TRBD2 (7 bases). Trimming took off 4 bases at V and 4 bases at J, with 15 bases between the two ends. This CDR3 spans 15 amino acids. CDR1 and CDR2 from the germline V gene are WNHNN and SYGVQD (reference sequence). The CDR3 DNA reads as TGCGCCAGCAGTGGGGAGGGGGGCGCGTCAGATACGCAGTATTTT. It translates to CASSGEGGASDTQYF.

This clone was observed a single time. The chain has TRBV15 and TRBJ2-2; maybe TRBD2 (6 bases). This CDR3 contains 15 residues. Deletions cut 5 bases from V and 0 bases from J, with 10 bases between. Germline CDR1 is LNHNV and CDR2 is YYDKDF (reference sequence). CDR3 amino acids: CATSLGGANTGELFF. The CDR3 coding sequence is TGTGCCACCAGCCTGGGCGGGGCGAACACCGGGGAGCTGTTTTTT.

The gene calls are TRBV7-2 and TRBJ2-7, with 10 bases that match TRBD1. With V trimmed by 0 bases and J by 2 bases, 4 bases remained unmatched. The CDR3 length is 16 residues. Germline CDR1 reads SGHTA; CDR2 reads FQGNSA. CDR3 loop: CASSLAGDRGPYEQYF. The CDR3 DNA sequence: TGTGCCAGCAGCTTAGCCGGGGACAGGGGACCCTACGAGCAGTACTTC. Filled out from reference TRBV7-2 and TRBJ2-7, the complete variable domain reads GAGVSQSPSNKVTEKGKDVELRCDPISGHTALYWYRQSLGQGLEFLIYFQGNSAPDKSGLPSDRFSAERTGGSVSTLTIQRTQQEDSAVYLCASSLAGDRGPYEQYFGPGTRLTVT.

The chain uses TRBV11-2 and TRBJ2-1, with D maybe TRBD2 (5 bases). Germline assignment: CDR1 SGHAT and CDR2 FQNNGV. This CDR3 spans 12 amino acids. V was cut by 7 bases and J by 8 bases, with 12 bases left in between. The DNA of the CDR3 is TGTGCCAGCATGGGCGGAGGAGATGAGCAGTTCTTC. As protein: CASMGGGDEQFF.

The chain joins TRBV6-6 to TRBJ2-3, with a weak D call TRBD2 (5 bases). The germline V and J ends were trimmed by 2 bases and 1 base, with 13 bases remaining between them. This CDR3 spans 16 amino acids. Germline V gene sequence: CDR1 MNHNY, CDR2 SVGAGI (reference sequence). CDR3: CASSYIPRAGTDTQYF. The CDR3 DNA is TGTGCCAGCAGTTACATCCCGAGGGCAGGCACAGATACGCAGTATTTT.

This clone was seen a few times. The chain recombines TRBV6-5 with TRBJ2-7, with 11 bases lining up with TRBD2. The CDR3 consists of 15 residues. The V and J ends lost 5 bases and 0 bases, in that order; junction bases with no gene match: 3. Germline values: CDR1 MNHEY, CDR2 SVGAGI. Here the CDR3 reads CASSLTSGASYEQYF. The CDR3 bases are TGTGCCAGCAGTCTGACTAGCGGGGCCTCCTACGAGCAGTACTTC.

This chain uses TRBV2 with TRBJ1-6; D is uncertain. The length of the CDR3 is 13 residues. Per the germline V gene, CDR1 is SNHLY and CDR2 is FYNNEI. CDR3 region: CASRGENNSPLHF. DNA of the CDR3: TGTGCTTCACGGGGAGAGAATAATTCACCCCTCCACTTT.

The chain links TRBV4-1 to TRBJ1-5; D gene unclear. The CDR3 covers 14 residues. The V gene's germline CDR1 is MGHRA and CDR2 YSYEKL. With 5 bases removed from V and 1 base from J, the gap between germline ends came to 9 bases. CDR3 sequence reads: CASSDPGSNQPQHF. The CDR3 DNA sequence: TGCGCCAGCAGCGATCCGGGAAGCAATCAGCCCCAGCATTTT.

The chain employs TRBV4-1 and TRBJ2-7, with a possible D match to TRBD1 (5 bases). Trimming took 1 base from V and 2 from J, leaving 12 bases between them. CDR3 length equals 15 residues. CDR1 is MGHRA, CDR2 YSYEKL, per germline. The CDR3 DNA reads TGCGCCAGCAGCCAAGGGGGCGAGACGGCCTACGAGCAGTACTTC. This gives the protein CASSQGGETAYEQYF.

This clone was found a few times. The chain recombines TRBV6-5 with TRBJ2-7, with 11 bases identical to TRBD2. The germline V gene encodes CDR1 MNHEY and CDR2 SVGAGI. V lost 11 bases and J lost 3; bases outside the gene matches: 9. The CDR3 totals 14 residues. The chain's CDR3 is CAAISGGAYYEQYF. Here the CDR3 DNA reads TGTGCCGCCATTAGCGGGGGGGCCTACTACGAGCAGTACTTC.

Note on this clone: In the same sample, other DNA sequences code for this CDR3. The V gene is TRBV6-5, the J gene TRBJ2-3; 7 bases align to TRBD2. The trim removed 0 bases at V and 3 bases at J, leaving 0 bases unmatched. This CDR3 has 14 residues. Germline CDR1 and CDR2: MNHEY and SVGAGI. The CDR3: CASSYSGGTDTQYF. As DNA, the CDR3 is TGTGCCAGCAGTTACTCGGGGGGGACAGATACGCAGTATTTT.

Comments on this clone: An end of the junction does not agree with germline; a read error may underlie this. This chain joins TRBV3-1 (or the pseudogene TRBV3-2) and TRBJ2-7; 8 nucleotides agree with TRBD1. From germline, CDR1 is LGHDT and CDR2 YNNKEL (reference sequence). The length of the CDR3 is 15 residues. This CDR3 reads CASSQGRRGRYEQYF. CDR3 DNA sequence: TGTGCCAGCAGTCAAGGTCGCAGGGGGCGCTACGAGCAGTACTTC.